This TCR beta chain was sequenced in a study of T cell changes during pregnancy in multiple sclerosis. Some clones are missing from TCRdb's copy, which holds only in-frame ones; the method was immunoSEQ multiplex PCR. The table records about 23,000 clones, 70% to 90% of them present only once. The V segment lost 2 bases and the J segment 5 bases; nucleotides outside the gene matches: 10. Germline CDR1 reads SGHDT; CDR2 reads YYEEEE. CDR3 length equals 16 residues. The clonotype originates from a female donor in good health, enrolled as a control in a pregnancy study. The specimen comprised CD4+ T cells from peripheral blood mononuclear cells, sampled in the first trimester of pregnancy. The chain links TRBV5-6 to TRBJ2-5; 9 bases agree with TRBD1. CDR3 region: CASSLQGAPADETQYF. The CDR3 coding sequence is TGTGCCAGCAGCTTACAGGGGGCCCCCGCCGATGAGACCCAGTACTTC.